Listed below are T cell receptor beta chains from one sample, sequenced in a study of T cell changes during pregnancy in multiple sclerosis. The assay was immunoSEQ multiplex PCR, and TCRdb's table has in-frame clones only and misses some. The sample has some 15,000 clones; approximately 88% are singletons. The sequencing used CD8+ T cells from peripheral blood mononuclear cells, collected in the second trimester of pregnancy. All receptors derive from a female donor in good health, enrolled as a control in a pregnancy study. CDR3s include the opening cysteine and the closing phenylalanine or tryptophan. D genes are given only for firm matches. Where a row states a size, it is once, few, many or the class of an expanded clone; other rows omit it.

v_call: TRBV14; d_call: -; j_call: TRBJ2-7; clone_size: once; cdr3_aa: CASSRGVGARYEQYF; cdr3_nt: TGTGCCAGCAGCCGAGGCGTAGGAGCTCGCTACGAGCAGTACTTC
v_call: TRBV18; d_call: TRBD2; j_call: TRBJ2-7; clone_size: -; cdr3_aa: CASSGTSGASYYEQYF; cdr3_nt: TGTGCCAGCTCTGGGACTAGCGGGGCCTCCTACTACGAGCAGTACTTC
v_call: TRBV28; d_call: -; j_call: TRBJ2-7; clone_size: -; cdr3_aa: CASRMDNSYEQYF; cdr3_nt: TGTGCCAGCAGGATGGACAACTCCTACGAGCAGTACTTC
v_call: TRBV15; d_call: -; j_call: TRBJ1-5; clone_size: -; cdr3_aa: CATSRDRSNQPQHF; cdr3_nt: TGTGCCACCAGCAGGGACAGAAGCAATCAGCCCCAGCATTTT
v_call: TRBV29-1; d_call: TRBD2; j_call: TRBJ2-7; clone_size: -; cdr3_aa: CSFRTSGYEQYF; cdr3_nt: TGCAGCTTTAGGACTAGTGGCTACGAGCAGTACTTC
v_call: TRBV27; d_call: TRBD1; j_call: TRBJ2-7; clone_size: -; cdr3_aa: CASSPGQGIYEQYF; cdr3_nt: TGTGCCAGCAGTCCTGGACAGGGGATCTACGAGCAGTACTTC
v_call: TRBV6-5; d_call: -; j_call: TRBJ2-7; clone_size: -; cdr3_aa: CASSYSSGSYEQYF; cdr3_nt: TGTGCCAGCAGTTACTCTAGCGGCTCCTACGAGCAGTACTTC
v_call: TRBV30; d_call: TRBD1; j_call: TRBJ2-5; clone_size: -; cdr3_aa: CAWSPTGAEETQYF; cdr3_nt: TGTGCCTGGAGTCCGACAGGGGCCGAAGAGACCCAGTACTTC
v_call: TRBV27; d_call: -; j_call: TRBJ2-5; clone_size: few; cdr3_aa: CASSLGALTQETQYF; cdr3_nt: TGTGCCAGCAGTTTGGGCGCCCTGACCCAAGAGACCCAGTACTTC
v_call: TRBV7-9; d_call: -; j_call: TRBJ2-7; clone_size: -; cdr3_aa: CASSLPRDTYEQYF; cdr3_nt: TGTGCCAGCAGCCTCCCGAGGGACACCTACGAGCAGTACTTC
v_call: TRBV20-1; d_call: -; j_call: TRBJ1-1; clone_size: -; cdr3_aa: CSANRAEAFF; cdr3_nt: TGCAGTGCCAACCGGGCTGAAGCTTTCTTT
v_call: TRBV9; d_call: TRBD1; j_call: TRBJ1-1; clone_size: few; cdr3_aa: CASSVAPQGGTEAFF; cdr3_nt: TGTGCCAGCAGCGTAGCCCCACAGGGGGGCACTGAAGCTTTCTTT
v_call: TRBV30; d_call: TRBD1; j_call: TRBJ2-5; clone_size: -; cdr3_aa: CAWSFGQGGQETQYF; cdr3_nt: TGTGCCTGGAGCTTCGGACAGGGGGGACAAGAGACCCAGTACTTC
v_call: TRBV9; d_call: -; j_call: TRBJ2-7; clone_size: -; cdr3_aa: CASSVGGGWDEQYF; cdr3_nt: TGTGCCAGCAGCGTAGGGGGGGGCTGGGACGAGCAGTACTTC
v_call: TRBV11-2; d_call: TRBD1; j_call: TRBJ1-5; clone_size: -; cdr3_aa: CASSLGGTANQPQHF; cdr3_nt: TGTGCCAGCAGCTTAGGGGGGACAGCTAATCAGCCCCAGCATTTT
v_call: TRBV30; d_call: TRBD1; j_call: TRBJ1-1; clone_size: -; cdr3_aa: CADRQGAGEAFF; cdr3_nt: TGTGCTGATCGACAGGGGGCTGGTGAAGCTTTCTTT
v_call: TRBV6-1; d_call: -; j_call: TRBJ2-3; clone_size: few; cdr3_aa: CASINRATDTQYF; cdr3_nt: TGTGCCAGCATAAACAGGGCCACAGATACGCAGTATTTT
v_call: TRBV11-2; d_call: -; j_call: TRBJ2-7; clone_size: few; cdr3_aa: CASSWDRGNEQYF; cdr3_nt: TGTGCCAGCAGCTGGGATAGGGGGAACGAGCAGTACTTC
v_call: TRBV4-3; d_call: -; j_call: TRBJ1-1; clone_size: -; cdr3_aa: CASSDSLYMNTEAFF; cdr3_nt: TGCGCCAGCAGCGACAGCCTCTACATGAACACTGAAGCTTTCTTT
v_call: TRBV6-5; d_call: -; j_call: TRBJ1-2; clone_size: -; cdr3_aa: CASSYGGVNYGYTF; cdr3_nt: TGTGCCAGCAGTTACGGTGGAGTTAACTATGGCTACACCTTC
v_call: TRBV4-2; d_call: TRBD2; j_call: TRBJ2-3; clone_size: -; cdr3_aa: CASSQEAGGPDTQYF; cdr3_nt: TGTGCCAGCAGCCAAGAAGCGGGAGGGCCAGATACGCAGTATTTT
v_call: TRBV4-1; d_call: -; j_call: TRBJ1-2; clone_size: -; cdr3_aa: CASSSSGDYGYTF; cdr3_nt: TGCGCCAGCAGTTCCTCAGGGGACTATGGCTACACCTTC
v_call: TRBV2; d_call: -; j_call: TRBJ1-5; clone_size: -; cdr3_aa: CASRPTAARGQPQHF; cdr3_nt: TGTGCCAGCAGACCGACGGCCGCCCGGGGTCAGCCCCAGCATTTT
v_call: TRBV5-8; d_call: -; j_call: TRBJ2-5; clone_size: -; cdr3_aa: CASSLVRGETQYF; cdr3_nt: TGTGCCAGCAGCTTGGTTCGGGGAGAGACCCAGTACTTC
v_call: TRBV30; d_call: TRBD1; j_call: TRBJ2-1; clone_size: -; cdr3_aa: CAWSAPGQGGLNEQFF; cdr3_nt: TGTGCCTGGAGTGCCCCAGGACAGGGGGGGCTCAATGAGCAGTTCTTC
v_call: TRBV4-1; d_call: TRBD2; j_call: TRBJ2-7; clone_size: -; cdr3_aa: CASSQQYSGGYEQYF; cdr3_nt: TGCGCCAGCAGCCAACAGTATTCGGGAGGATACGAGCAGTACTTC
v_call: TRBV21-1; d_call: -; j_call: TRBJ2-5; clone_size: -; cdr3_aa: CASRLAGDQETQYF; cdr3_nt: TGTGCCAGCAGACTAGCGGGGGACCAAGAGACCCAGTACTTC
v_call: TRBV7-8; d_call: TRBD1; j_call: TRBJ1-5; clone_size: -; cdr3_aa: CASSFGDRVRRQPQHF; cdr3_nt: TGTGCCAGCAGCTTTGGGGACAGGGTTAGGAGGCAGCCCCAGCATTTT
v_call: TRBV9; d_call: -; j_call: TRBJ1-1; clone_size: once; cdr3_aa: CASSAGGNTEAFF; cdr3_nt: TGTGCCAGCAGCGCAGGTGGGAACACTGAAGCTTTCTTT
v_call: TRBV7-2; d_call: TRBD2; j_call: TRBJ2-5; clone_size: -; cdr3_aa: CASSLVGGASGILRETQYF; cdr3_nt: TGTGCCAGCAGCTTAGTAGGCGGGGCTAGCGGGATTCTAAGAGAGACCCAGTACTTC
v_call: TRBV27; d_call: TRBD1; j_call: TRBJ1-2; clone_size: -; cdr3_aa: CASSLSGGLVYGYTF; cdr3_nt: TGTGCCAGCAGTTTATCAGGGGGCTTGGTCTATGGCTACACCTTC
v_call: TRBV10-2; d_call: TRBD1; j_call: TRBJ1-4; clone_size: -; cdr3_aa: CASRDYRGQSEKLFF; cdr3_nt: TGCGCCAGCAGAGACTACAGGGGGCAGTCCGAAAAACTGTTTTTT
v_call: TRBV4-2; d_call: -; j_call: TRBJ1-6; clone_size: -; cdr3_aa: CASSDNEEAQVNSPLHF; cdr3_nt: TGTGCCAGCAGCGACAACGAGGAGGCACAAGTTAATTCACCCCTCCACTTT
v_call: TRBV19; d_call: -; j_call: TRBJ1-1; clone_size: once; cdr3_aa: CASSIPGLVPLNTEAFF; cdr3_nt: TGTGCCAGTAGTATACCGGGTTTAGTTCCATTGAACACTGAAGCTTTCTTT
v_call: TRBV7-9; d_call: TRBD2; j_call: TRBJ2-3; clone_size: -; cdr3_aa: CASSFSGGALDTQYF; cdr3_nt: TGTGCCAGCAGCTTTAGCGGGGGGGCCTTAGATACGCAGTATTTT
v_call: TRBV6-5; d_call: -; j_call: TRBJ2-1; clone_size: -; cdr3_aa: CASSLLGGEQFF; cdr3_nt: TGTGCCAGCAGCCTACTCGGGGGTGAGCAGTTCTTC
v_call: TRBV5-6; d_call: TRBD1; j_call: TRBJ1-6; clone_size: -; cdr3_aa: CASSRGQGFSSPLHF; cdr3_nt: TGTGCCAGCAGCCGGGGACAGGGGTTTAGTTCACCCCTCCACTTT
v_call: TRBV7-7; d_call: TRBD1; j_call: TRBJ2-7; clone_size: -; cdr3_aa: CASSLEPGGSYEQYF; cdr3_nt: TGTGCTAGCAGCTTAGAACCAGGGGGCTCCTACGAGCAGTACTTC
v_call: TRBV7-8; d_call: -; j_call: TRBJ2-1; clone_size: -; cdr3_aa: CASSHPGEQFF; cdr3_nt: TGTGCCAGCAGCCACCCGGGTGAGCAGTTCTTC
v_call: TRBV4-1; d_call: TRBD1; j_call: TRBJ1-4; clone_size: few; cdr3_aa: CASSQGTGSEKLFF; cdr3_nt: TGCGCCAGCAGCCAAGGGACAGGGAGTGAAAAACTGTTTTTT
v_call: TRBV30; d_call: -; j_call: TRBJ1-1; clone_size: few; cdr3_aa: CAWSVQSEAFF; cdr3_nt: TGTGCCTGGAGTGTACAGTCTGAAGCTTTCTTT
v_call: TRBV15; d_call: TRBD2; j_call: TRBJ2-5; clone_size: -; cdr3_aa: CATSTASGGLETQYF; cdr3_nt: TGTGCCACCAGCACGGCTAGCGGGGGGCTGGAGACCCAGTACTTC
v_call: TRBV4-3; d_call: TRBD1; j_call: TRBJ2-3; clone_size: -; cdr3_aa: CASSRLTGTGGAGTDTQYF; cdr3_nt: TGCGCCAGCAGCAGACTGACCGGGACAGGGGGCGCGGGCACAGATACGCAGTATTTT
v_call: TRBV19; d_call: -; j_call: TRBJ2-1; clone_size: -; cdr3_aa: CASSIIHEQFF; cdr3_nt: TGTGCCAGTAGTATCATTCATGAGCAGTTCTTC
v_call: TRBV9; d_call: TRBD1; j_call: TRBJ2-1; clone_size: -; cdr3_aa: CASNLVGTGYNEQFF; cdr3_nt: TGTGCCAGCAACCTAGTGGGGACAGGGTACAATGAGCAGTTCTTC
v_call: TRBV15; d_call: -; j_call: TRBJ2-1; clone_size: -; cdr3_aa: CATSAGRNNEQFF; cdr3_nt: TGTGCCACCAGTGCGGGAAGAAACAATGAGCAGTTCTTC
v_call: TRBV10-1; d_call: -; j_call: TRBJ1-4; clone_size: -; cdr3_aa: CASSESAGLILVPTNEKLFF; cdr3_nt: TGCGCCAGCAGTGAGTCGGCCGGACTGATTCTAGTTCCAACTAATGAAAAACTGTTTTTT
v_call: TRBV29-1; d_call: -; j_call: TRBJ1-2; clone_size: -; cdr3_aa: CSVEDQETALYGYTF; cdr3_nt: TGCAGCGTTGAAGATCAAGAGACTGCTCTCTATGGCTACACCTTC
v_call: TRBV10-3; d_call: -; j_call: TRBJ1-2; clone_size: few; cdr3_aa: CAIAGVPNYGYTF; cdr3_nt: TGTGCCATCGCAGGGGTCCCTAACTATGGCTACACCTTC
v_call: TRBV9; d_call: -; j_call: TRBJ2-2; clone_size: -; cdr3_aa: CASSAYDRELFF; cdr3_nt: TGTGCCAGCAGCGCCTATGATCGGGAGCTGTTTTTT
v_call: TRBV27; d_call: TRBD2; j_call: TRBJ2-1; clone_size: -; cdr3_aa: CASSFTSGIYNEQFF; cdr3_nt: TGTGCCAGCAGTTTTACTAGCGGAATTTACAATGAGCAGTTCTTC
v_call: TRBV4-3; d_call: TRBD2; j_call: TRBJ2-7; clone_size: -; cdr3_aa: CASSQEAGGAYEQYF; cdr3_nt: TGCGCCAGCAGCCAGGAAGCGGGAGGCGCCTACGAGCAGTACTTC
v_call: TRBV4-3; d_call: TRBD2; j_call: TRBJ2-2; clone_size: -; cdr3_aa: CASSQQGGGTGELFF; cdr3_nt: TGCGCCAGCAGCCAACAAGGCGGGGGGACCGGGGAGCTGTTTTTT